Described below is a single TCR beta chain sequence and its context. The sample is drawn from a study of cytotoxic CD8 clonotypes in ibrutinib-treated CLL. TCRdb's copy holds only in-frame clones and misses some; the assay was immunoSEQ multiplex PCR. The repertoire has about 9,400 clones, around 60% of them found once; the top ten carry 15% to 20%. This CDR3 comprises 15 residues. Germline values: CDR1 MNHEY, CDR2 SVGAGI. The V end lost 7 bases, the J end lost 1 base, and 16 bases lay between the germline ends. The TCR originated in a human donor with chronic lymphocytic leukemia. This chain links TRBV6-5 with TRBJ2-5; D is unclear. The sequencing used PBMCs, collected before ibrutinib treatment. The CDR3 protein is CASKGIGPLQETQYF. CDR3 coding DNA: TGTGCCAGCAAGGGTATAGGCCCCCTCCAAGAGACCCAGTACTTC.